The following is a T cell receptor (beta chain) sequence with its context. Its matching antigen is unknown. The data were obtained in a study of OX40 agonist ivuxolimab in advanced cancers. Study conclusions and caveats: Determination of antigen specificity was not performed for the expanded peripheral T cells.

From germline, CDR1 is SGHTA and CDR2 FQGNSA. CDR3 length: 17 amino acids. The ends lost 5 bases at V and 11 bases at J; junction bases unmatched: 14. Here immunoSEQ multiplex PCR was the method, and the copy in TCRdb shows in-frame clones only, minus some. The table shows 65,000 to 85,000 clones, with approximately 84% occurring only once. Material: CD4+ or CD8+ T cells sorted from blood, obtained in a trial of the OX40 agonist ivuxolimab. The rearrangement joins TRBV7-2 to TRBJ2-3, with 15 positions matching TRBD2. This receptor was identified in an adult with an advanced solid tumor such as melanoma, head and neck, liver or kidney cancer. CDR3: CASSHGLAGGRGSGQYF. CDR3 DNA: TGTGCCAGCAGCCACGGACTAGCGGGAGGGCGGGGATCAGGGCAGTATTTT.